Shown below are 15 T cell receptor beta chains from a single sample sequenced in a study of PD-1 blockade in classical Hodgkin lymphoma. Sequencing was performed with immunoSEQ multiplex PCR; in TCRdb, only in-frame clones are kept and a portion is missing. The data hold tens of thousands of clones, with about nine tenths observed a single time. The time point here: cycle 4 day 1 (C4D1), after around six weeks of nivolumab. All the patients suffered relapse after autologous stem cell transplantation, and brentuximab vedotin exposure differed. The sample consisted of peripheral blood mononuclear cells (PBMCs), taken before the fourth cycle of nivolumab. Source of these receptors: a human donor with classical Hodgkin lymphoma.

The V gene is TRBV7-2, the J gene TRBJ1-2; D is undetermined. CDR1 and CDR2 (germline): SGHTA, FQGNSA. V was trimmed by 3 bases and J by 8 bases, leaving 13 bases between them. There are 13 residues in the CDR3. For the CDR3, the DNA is TGTGCCAGCAGCTTGGGTGAGGATGTCGGCTACACCTTC. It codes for CASSLGEDVGYTF.

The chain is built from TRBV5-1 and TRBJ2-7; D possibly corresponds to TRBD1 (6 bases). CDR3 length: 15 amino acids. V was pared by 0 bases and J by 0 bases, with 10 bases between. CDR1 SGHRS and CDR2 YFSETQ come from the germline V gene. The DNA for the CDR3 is TGCGCCAGCAGCTTGGTTGGGGGCAGCTCCTACGAGCAGTACTTC. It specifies CASSLVGGSSYEQYF.

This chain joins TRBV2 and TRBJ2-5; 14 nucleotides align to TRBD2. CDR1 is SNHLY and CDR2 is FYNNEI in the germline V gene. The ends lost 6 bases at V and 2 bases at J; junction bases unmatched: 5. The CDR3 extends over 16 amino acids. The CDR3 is CASSVGLAGGQETQYF. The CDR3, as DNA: TGTGCCAGCAGCGTTGGACTAGCGGGGGGACAAGAGACCCAGTACTTC.

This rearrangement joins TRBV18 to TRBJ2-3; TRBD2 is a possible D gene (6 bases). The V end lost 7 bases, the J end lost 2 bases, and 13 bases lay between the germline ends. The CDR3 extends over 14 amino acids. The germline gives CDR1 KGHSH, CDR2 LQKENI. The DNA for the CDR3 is TGTGCCAGCTTCCCCTCGGGAGTCACAGATACGCAGTATTTT. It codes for CASFPSGVTDTQYF. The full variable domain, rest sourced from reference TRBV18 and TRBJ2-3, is NAGVMQNPRHLVRRRGQEARLRCSPMKGHSHVYWYRQLPEEGLKFMVYLQKENIIDESGMPKERFSAEFPKEGPSILRIQQVVRGDSAAYFCASFPSGVTDTQYFGPGTRLTVL.

Here the CDR3 reads CASSFVAGAPYEQYF. The CDR3 coding sequence is TGTGCCAGCAGTTTCGTTGCGGGGGCACCCTACGAGCAGTACTTC. The gene calls are TRBV6-6 and TRBJ2-7, with a weak D call TRBD2 (7 bases). Per germline, CDR1 MNHNY and CDR2 SVGAGI (reference sequence). The CDR3 loop spans 15 amino acids. V lost 4 bases and J lost 2, with 15 bases in between.

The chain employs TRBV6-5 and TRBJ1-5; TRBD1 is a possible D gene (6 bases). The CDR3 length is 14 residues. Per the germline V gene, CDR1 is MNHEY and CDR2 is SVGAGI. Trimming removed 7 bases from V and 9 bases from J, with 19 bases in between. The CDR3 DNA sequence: TGTGCCAGCACCCTTGGACGGGGGGCGAGGCCCCAGCATTTT. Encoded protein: CASTLGRGARPQHF.

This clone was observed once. CDR3 sequence (DNA): TGTGCCAGCAGCGGTGGGGGCTCGAACACTGAAGCTTTCTTT. This translates into CASSGGGSNTEAFF. The chain joins TRBV9 to TRBJ1-1, with D possibly matching TRBD1 (6 bases). The germline V gene has CDR1 SGDLS and CDR2 YYNGEE. The CDR3 spans 14 residues. The V end lost 3 bases, the J end lost 1 base, and 10 bases lay between the germline ends.

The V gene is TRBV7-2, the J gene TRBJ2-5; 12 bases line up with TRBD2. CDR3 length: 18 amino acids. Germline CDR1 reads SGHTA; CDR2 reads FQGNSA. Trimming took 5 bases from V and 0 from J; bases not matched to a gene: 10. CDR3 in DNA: TGTGCCAGCAGCCCCCGGGCTAGCGGGGGGGGGTACCAAGAGACCCAGTACTTC. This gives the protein CASSPRASGGGYQETQYF. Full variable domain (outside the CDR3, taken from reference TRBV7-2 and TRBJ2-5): GAGVSQSPSNKVTEKGKDVELRCDPISGHTALYWYRQSLGQGLEFLIYFQGNSAPDKSGLPSDRFSAERTGGSVSTLTIQRTQQEDSAVYLCASSPRASGGGYQETQYFGPGTRLLVL.

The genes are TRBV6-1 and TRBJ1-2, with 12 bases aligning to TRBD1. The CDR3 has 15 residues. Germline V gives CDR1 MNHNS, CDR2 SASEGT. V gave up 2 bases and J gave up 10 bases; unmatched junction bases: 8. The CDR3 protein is CASSERDRGPVVYTF. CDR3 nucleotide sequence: TGTGCCAGCAGTGAAAGGGACAGGGGGCCGGTAGTCTACACCTTC.

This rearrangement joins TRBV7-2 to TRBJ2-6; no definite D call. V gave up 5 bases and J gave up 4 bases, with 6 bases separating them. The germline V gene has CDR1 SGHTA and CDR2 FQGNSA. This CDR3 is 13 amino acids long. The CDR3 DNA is TGTGCCAGCAGCCAGAGCGGGGCCAACGTCCTGACTTTC. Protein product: CASSQSGANVLTF.

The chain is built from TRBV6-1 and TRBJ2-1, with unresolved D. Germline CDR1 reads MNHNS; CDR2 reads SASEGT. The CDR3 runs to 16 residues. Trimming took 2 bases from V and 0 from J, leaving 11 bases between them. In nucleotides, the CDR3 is TGTGCCAGCAGTGAATGGCCTTCCAGCTCCTACAATGAGCAGTTCTTC. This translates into CASSEWPSSSYNEQFF.

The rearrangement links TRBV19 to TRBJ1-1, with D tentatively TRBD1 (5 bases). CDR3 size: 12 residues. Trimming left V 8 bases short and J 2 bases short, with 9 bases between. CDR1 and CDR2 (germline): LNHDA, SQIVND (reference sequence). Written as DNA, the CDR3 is TGTGCCAGTGGAGGGGTCAACACTGAAGCTTTCTTT. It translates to CASGGVNTEAFF.

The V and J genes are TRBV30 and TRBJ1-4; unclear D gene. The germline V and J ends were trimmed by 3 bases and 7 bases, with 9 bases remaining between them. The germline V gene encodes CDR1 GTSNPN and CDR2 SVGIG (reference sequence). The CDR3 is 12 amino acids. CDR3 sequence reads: CAWSTGSEKLFF. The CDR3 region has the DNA TGTGCCTGGAGCACGGGTAGTGAAAAACTGTTTTTT.

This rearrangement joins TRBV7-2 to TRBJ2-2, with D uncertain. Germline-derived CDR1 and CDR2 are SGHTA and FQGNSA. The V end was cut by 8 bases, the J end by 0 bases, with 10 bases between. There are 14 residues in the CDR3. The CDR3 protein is CASVDRSNTGELFF. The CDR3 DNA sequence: TGTGCCAGCGTCGACCGATCGAACACCGGGGAGCTGTTTTTT.

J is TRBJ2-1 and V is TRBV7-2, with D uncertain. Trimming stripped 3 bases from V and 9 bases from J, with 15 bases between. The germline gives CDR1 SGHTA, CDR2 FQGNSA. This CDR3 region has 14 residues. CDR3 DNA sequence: TGTGCCAGCAGCTTTCGGTTCGGACGGATTGAGCAGTTCTTC. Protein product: CASSFRFGRIEQFF.